The source of this T cell receptor (beta chain) is a study of control samples from healthy donors and cancer patients. TCRdb keeps only in-frame clones here, not all; method: immunoSEQ multiplex PCR. Here the sample spans 150,000 to 200,000 clones, around 90% being singletons. Trimming cost V 0 bases and J 0 bases; bases outside gene matches: 3. This CDR3 spans 17 amino acids. Germline CDR1 is SGHRS and CDR2 is YFSETQ. This sequence was found in a young man in good health. Material for sequencing was blood. The chain combines TRBV5-1 with TRBJ2-7; TRBD2 agrees at 13 bases. In DNA, the CDR3 is TGCGCCAGCAGCTTGGAACTAGCGGGAGGGACCTCCTACGAGCAGTACTTC. Protein product: CASSLELAGGTSYEQYF.